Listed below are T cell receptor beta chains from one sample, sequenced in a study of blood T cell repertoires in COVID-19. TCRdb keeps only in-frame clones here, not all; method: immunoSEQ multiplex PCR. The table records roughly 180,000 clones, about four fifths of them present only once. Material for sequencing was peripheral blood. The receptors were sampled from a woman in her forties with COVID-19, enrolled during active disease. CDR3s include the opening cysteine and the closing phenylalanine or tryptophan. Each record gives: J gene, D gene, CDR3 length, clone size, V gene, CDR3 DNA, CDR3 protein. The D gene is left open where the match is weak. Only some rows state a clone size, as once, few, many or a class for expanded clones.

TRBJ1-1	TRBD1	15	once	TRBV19	TGTGCCAGTAGGATGAGGACAGGGACAAACACTGAAGCTTTCTTT	CASRMRTGTNTEAFF
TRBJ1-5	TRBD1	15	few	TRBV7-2	TGTGCCAGCAGCCAAAGACAGGGGGCAGATCAGCCCCAGCATTTT	CASSQRQGADQPQHF
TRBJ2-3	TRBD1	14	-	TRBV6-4	TGTGCCAGCAGTGACTCGCAGGGGGCAGATACGCAGTATTTT	CASSDSQGADTQYF
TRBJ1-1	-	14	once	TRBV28	TGTGCCAGCAGACCCCCAGGGGCGTACACTGAAGCTTTCTTT	CASRPPGAYTEAFF
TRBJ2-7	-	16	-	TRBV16	TGTGCCAGCAGCCCAGAGGGACATCGAAGCTCCTACGAGCAGTACTTC	CASSPEGHRSSYEQYF
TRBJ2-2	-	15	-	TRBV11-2	TGTGCCAGCAGCCCCCAGGAGGTGAACACCGGGGAGCTGTTTTTT	CASSPQEVNTGELFF
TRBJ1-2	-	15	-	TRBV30	TGTGCCTGGTCCCTCAGTGGCCGGGGTAACTATGGCTACACCTTC	CAWSLSGRGNYGYTF
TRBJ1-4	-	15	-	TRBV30	TGTGCCTGGGCTCACCCGGACAGACGCAATGAAAAACTGTTTTTT	CAWAHPDRRNEKLFF
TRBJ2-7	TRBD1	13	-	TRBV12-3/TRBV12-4	TGTGCCAGCACCGAACAGGGGTACTACGAGCAGTACTTC	CASTEQGYYEQYF
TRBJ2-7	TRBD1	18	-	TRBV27	TGTGCCAGCAGTTCACCTCCTCAGGGCAGGGGGTATCCCTACGAGCAGTACTTC	CASSSPPQGRGYPYEQYF
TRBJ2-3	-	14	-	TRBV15	TGTGCCACCAGCAATTTTGTTAGCTCAGATACGCAGTATTTT	CATSNFVSSDTQYF
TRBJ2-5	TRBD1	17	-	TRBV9	TGTGCCAGCAGCGTACACTCAGGCAGGGGGCGCAGGGAGACCCAGTACTTC	CASSVHSGRGRRETQYF
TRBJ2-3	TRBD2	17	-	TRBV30	TGTGCCTGGAGTACCCCCGGACTAGCGGAAGCCACAGATACGCAGTATTTT	CAWSTPGLAEATDTQYF
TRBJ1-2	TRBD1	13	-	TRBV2	TGTGCCAGCAAAGGACAGGCCCTCTATGGCTACACCTTC	CASKGQALYGYTF
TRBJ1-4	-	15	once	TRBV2	TGTGCCAGCAGGGCTACGACAAGGCCGGATGAAAAACTGTTTTTT	CASRATTRPDEKLFF
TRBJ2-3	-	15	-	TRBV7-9	TGTGCCAGCAGCCCGTCTAGCCAAAGGGGGGATACGCAGTATTTT	CASSPSSQRGDTQYF